This T cell receptor beta chain derives from a study of blood T cell repertoires in COVID-19. Study background: Italy, Spain and the United States were the sources of the convalescent and acute COVID-19 samples. From T cells, B-cell-depleted T cells, or PBMCs came the material, which was cDNA or gDNA.

In the source study's methods: Nucleated cell counts were estimated from reference gene primer amplification. Profiled with immunoSEQ multiplex PCR; TCRdb holds only in-frame clones, not every one. The V and J calls and clone size come from that table; D and trimming were worked out from the DNA. The table records approximately 210,000 clones, about 87% of them present only once. The sequenced sample was peripheral blood. The clonotype comes from a man between 65 and 85 years old with acute or convalescent COVID-19.

The CDR3 sequence is CASSDRTGGATEAFF. DNA of the CDR3: TGTGCCAGCAGTGATCGGACAGGGGGTGCCACTGAAGCTTTCTTT. This chain uses TRBV2 with TRBJ1-1, with 10 bases identical to TRBD1. There are 15 residues in the CDR3. Trimming removed 3 bases from V and 4 bases from J; junction bases left unmatched: 5. The germline V gene encodes CDR1 SNHLY and CDR2 FYNNEI.